The 17 T cell receptor beta chains below come from one sample, sequenced in a study of CD8 T cells in Susac syndrome. Reverse transcription of roughly 0.45 to 1 ug RNA used random hexamers. MiXCR, run by TCRdb on the immunoSEQ multiplex PCR reads, gives a single entry per CDR3 protein. Among some 200,000 distinct CDR3 sequences listed, more than 90% were seen once. Input material: CD4+ T cells from PBMCs. All receptors come from a human donor with multiple sclerosis.

The genes are TRBV5-4 and TRBJ2-2; possible D gene TRBD2, 6 bases. Trimming removed 3 bases from V and 2 bases from J, with 17 bases in between. The germline V gene has CDR1 SGHNT and CDR2 YYREEE (reference sequence). CDR3 length: 17 residues. CDR3 loop: CASSSYGLTLNTGELFF. The CDR3 DNA reads as TGTGCCAGCAGCTCATACGGACTAACCCTCAACACCGGGGAGCTGTTTTTT.

The CDR3 coding sequence is TGTGCCAGCAGCTCATTCGGGGCAATCGCGGAGACCCAGTACTTC. Amino acids: CASSSFGAIAETQYF. V and J are TRBV7-2 and TRBJ2-5; D may correspond to TRBD1 or TRBD2 (5 bases each). Germline V gene data show CDR1 as SGHTA and CDR2 as FQGNSA. The CDR3 runs to 15 residues. V lost 4 bases to trimming and J lost 5 bases, with 17 bases between them.

This rearrangement joins TRBV3-1 to TRBJ2-4; possibly TRBD2 for D (5 bases). CDR1 and CDR2 (germline): LGHDT, YNNKEL (reference sequence). V was shortened by 4 bases and J by 2 bases, with 27 bases between the two germline ends. The CDR3 runs 20 residues. The CDR3 sequence is CASSRRSLSAGPSTKNIQYF. The CDR3, as DNA: TGTGCCAGCAGCCGAAGGTCCCTCTCCGCGGGCCCCTCAACCAAAAACATTCAGTACTTC.

This clonotype was recorded only once. The CDR3 sequence is CSARGGSTYEQYF. The DNA for the CDR3 is TGCAGTGCTAGAGGCGGGAGTACATACGAGCAGTACTTC. V gene TRBV20-1 combines with J gene TRBJ2-7, with 7 nucleotides matching TRBD2. The CDR3 spans 13 residues. Germline loops: CDR1 DFQATT, CDR2 SNEGSKA (reference sequence). V lost 1 base, J lost 4 bases, and 4 bases stayed unmatched.

The CDR3 sequence: CASSEYREHQPQHF. CDR3 sequence (DNA): TGTGCCAGCAGTGAATACAGGGAACATCAGCCCCAGCATTTT. This rearrangement joins TRBV2 to TRBJ1-5; weak D call: TRBD1 (6 bases). V was shortened by 2 bases and J by 5 bases, with 10 bases between the two germline ends. The CDR3 extends over 14 amino acids. Germline V gene data show CDR1 as SNHLY and CDR2 as FYNNEI.

V usage is TRBV10-3 and J usage is TRBJ1-6; no firm D call. This CDR3 is built from 14 residues. CDR1 and CDR2 from the germline V gene are ENHRY and SYGVKD. Trimming took off 6 bases at V and 10 bases at J, with 16 bases between the two ends. Written as DNA, the CDR3 is TGTGCCATCAGGAGGGATAGCGGAGGGTCACCCCTCCACTTT. It yields the protein CAIRRDSGGSPLHF.

This CDR3 is CSVALRVGNYGYTF. As DNA, the CDR3 is TGCAGCGTTGCCCTTCGAGTGGGAAACTATGGCTACACCTTC. This chain uses TRBV29-1 with TRBJ1-2; D not resolved. The V end lost 4 bases, the J end lost 2 bases, and 14 bases lay between the germline ends. The CDR3 runs 14 residues. Germline CDR1 reads SQVTM; CDR2 reads ANQGSEA.

The chain couples TRBV30 to TRBJ2-2, with D possibly matching TRBD1 (5 bases). Trimming removed 3 bases at V and 5 bases at J, with 10 bases between. Germline V CDR1 and CDR2: GTSNPN, SVGIG (reference sequence). The CDR3 is 13 residues long. The CDR3 DNA reads as TGTGCCTGGAGCAAAAGGGGTACCGGGGAGCTGTTTTTT. Amino acids: CAWSKRGTGELFF.

The chain joins TRBV7-9 to TRBJ1-4, with D possibly being TRBD1 (5 bases). Looked up from germline, CDR1 is SEHNR and CDR2 is FQNEAQ (reference sequence). The length of the CDR3 is 14 residues. Deletions cut 3 bases from V and 4 bases from J, with 9 bases between. DNA of the CDR3: TGTGCCAGCAGCTTGACAGAGATTAATGAAAAACTGTTTTTT. It translates to CASSLTEINEKLFF. The full variable domain, with the rest looked up from reference TRBV7-9 and TRBJ1-4, is DTGVSQNPRHKITKRGQNVTFRCDPISEHNRLYWYRQTLGQGPEFLTYFQNEAQLEKSRLLSDRFSAERPKGSFSTLEIQRTEQGDSAMYLCASSLTEINEKLFFGSGTQLSVL.

A single count supports this clonotype. The gene calls are TRBV4-1 and TRBJ1-1; D uncertain. The CDR3 length is 15 residues. The V end lost 0 bases, the J end lost 3 bases, and 11 bases lay between the germline ends. Germline V gives CDR1 MGHRA, CDR2 YSYEKL. In DNA form, the CDR3 reads TGCGCCAGCAGCCAAGAGGTTCTGAGGGACACTGAAGCTTTCTTT. It codes for CASSQEVLRDTEAFF.

The rearrangement uses TRBV6-5 and TRBJ1-1, with a possible D match to TRBD1 (5 bases). CDR1 MNHEY and CDR2 SVGAGI come from the germline V gene. V lost 0 bases and J 6 bases, leaving 11 bases between the germline ends. The CDR3 has 14 residues. CDR3 DNA sequence: TGTGCCAGCAGTTACTCGAGTCAGGGCCCTGAAGCTTTCTTT. Protein sequence: CASSYSSQGPEAFF.

This clonotype has just one count. This chain uses TRBV9 with TRBJ2-3, with 8 bases that match TRBD2. The CDR3 runs 16 residues. The junction had 4 bases not matched to a gene; V was cut back by 0 bases and J by 1 base. Per the germline V gene, CDR1 is SGDLS and CDR2 is YYNGEE. CDR3 sequence reads: CASSVAAGDRTDTQYF. DNA for the CDR3: TGTGCCAGCAGCGTAGCAGCGGGAGATCGCACAGATACGCAGTATTTT.

V usage is TRBV5-1 and J usage is TRBJ2-7; a weak D match, TRBD1 (5 bases). Trimming took off 4 bases at V and 7 bases at J, with 9 bases between the two ends. The CDR3 extends over 11 amino acids. Looked up from germline, CDR1 is SGHRS and CDR2 is YFSETQ. The CDR3 reads CASSNWTEQYF. The CDR3 nucleotides are TGCGCCAGCAGCAACTGGACAGAGCAGTACTTC. Filled out from reference TRBV5-1 and TRBJ2-7, the complete variable domain reads KAGVTQTPRYLIKTRGQQVTLSCSPISGHRSVSWYQQTPGQGLQFLFEYFSETQRNKGNFPGRFSGRQFSNSRSEMNVSTLELGDSALYLCASSNWTEQYFGPGTRLTVT.

The chain carries TRBV14 and TRBJ2-3; no definite D call. The CDR3 consists of 16 residues. Trimming took off 0 bases at V and 0 bases at J, with 10 bases between the two ends. The germline V gene has CDR1 SGHDN and CDR2 FVKESK. The CDR3 spells CASSQDGSPSTDTQYF. The DNA of the CDR3 is TGTGCCAGCAGCCAAGACGGCTCCCCTAGCACAGATACGCAGTATTTT.

This sequence joins TRBV2 and TRBJ1-1; D perhaps matches TRBD1 (5 bases). Germline CDR1 SNHLY, CDR2 FYNNEI. CDR3 length: 11 amino acids. Trimming removed 7 bases at V and 10 bases at J, with 13 bases between. The CDR3 DNA reads as TGTGCCAGCACCCTGCGGGGGGGAGCTTTCTTT. This codes for CASTLRGGAFF.

The rearrangement links TRBV9 to TRBJ2-7, with 10 bases aligning to TRBD2. The V gene's germline CDR1 is SGDLS and CDR2 YYNGEE. V lost 3 bases, J lost 0 bases, and 3 bases stayed unmatched. This CDR3 has 15 residues. CDR3 sequence: CASSASSGSSYEQYF. In DNA form, the CDR3 reads TGTGCCAGCAGCGCTTCTAGCGGGAGCTCCTACGAGCAGTACTTC.

This chain uses TRBV30 with TRBJ1-1; no definite D call. Trimming took 0 bases from V and 7 from J, leaving 15 bases between them. Per germline, CDR1 GTSNPN and CDR2 SVGIG (reference sequence). This CDR3 has 14 amino acids. CDR3 DNA sequence: TGTGCCTGGAGTGTACCGCCAGAGAGAGATGAAGCTTTCTTT. Amino acids: CAWSVPPERDEAFF.